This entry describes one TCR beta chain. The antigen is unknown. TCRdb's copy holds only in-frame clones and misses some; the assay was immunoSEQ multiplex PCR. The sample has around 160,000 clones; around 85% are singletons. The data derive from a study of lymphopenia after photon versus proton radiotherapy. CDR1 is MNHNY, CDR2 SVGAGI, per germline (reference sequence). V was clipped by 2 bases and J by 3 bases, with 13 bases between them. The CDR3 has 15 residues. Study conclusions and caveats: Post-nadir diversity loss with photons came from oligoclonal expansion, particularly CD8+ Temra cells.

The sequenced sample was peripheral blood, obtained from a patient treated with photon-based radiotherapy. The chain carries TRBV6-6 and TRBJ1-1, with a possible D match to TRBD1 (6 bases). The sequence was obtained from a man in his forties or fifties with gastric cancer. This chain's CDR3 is CASSYRQAVDTEAFF. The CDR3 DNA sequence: TGTGCCAGCAGTTACAGACAGGCAGTTGACACTGAAGCTTTCTTT.